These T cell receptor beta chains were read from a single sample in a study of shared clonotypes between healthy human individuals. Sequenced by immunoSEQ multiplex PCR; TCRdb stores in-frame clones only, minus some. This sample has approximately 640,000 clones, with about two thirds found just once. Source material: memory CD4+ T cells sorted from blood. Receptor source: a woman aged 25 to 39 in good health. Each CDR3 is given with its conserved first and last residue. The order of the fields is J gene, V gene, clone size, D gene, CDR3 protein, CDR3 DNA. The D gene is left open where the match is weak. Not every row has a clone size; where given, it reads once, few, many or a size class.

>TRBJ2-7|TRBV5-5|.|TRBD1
CASSRDRAYEQYF
TGTGCCAGCAGCCGGGACAGGGCTTATGAGCAGTACTTC
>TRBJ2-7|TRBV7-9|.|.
CASSLGAGLSYEQYF
TGTGCCAGCAGCTTAGGGGCGGGACTCTCCTACGAGCAGTACTTC
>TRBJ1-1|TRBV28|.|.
CASIGVGEAFF
TGTGCCAGCATAGGGGTTGGTGAAGCTTTCTTT
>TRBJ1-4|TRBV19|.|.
CASSIGRVHEKLFF
TGTGCCAGTAGTATCGGCAGGGTACATGAAAAACTGTTTTTT
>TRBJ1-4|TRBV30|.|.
CAWTIDGKLFF
TGTGCCTGGACTATCGACGGGAAACTGTTTTTT
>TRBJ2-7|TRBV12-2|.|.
CASRLHFPSGVTYEQYF
TGTGCAAGTCGCTTACACTTTCCTAGCGGGGTTACCTACGAGCAGTACTTC
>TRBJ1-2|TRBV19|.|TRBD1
CASSIPSGTVRYGYTF
TGTGCCAGTAGTATTCCTTCCGGGACAGTAAGATATGGCTACACCTTC
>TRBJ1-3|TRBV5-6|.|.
CASSPTVGGFSGNTIYF
TGTGCCAGCAGCCCCACCGTGGGGGGCTTCTCTGGAAACACCATATATTTT
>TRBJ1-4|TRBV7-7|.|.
CASSLGTNEKLFF
TGTGCCAGCAGCCTCGGAACCAATGAAAAACTGTTTTTT
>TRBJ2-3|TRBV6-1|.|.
CASTEAGFEADTQYF
TGTGCCAGCACCGAAGCGGGCTTTGAGGCAGATACGCAGTATTTT
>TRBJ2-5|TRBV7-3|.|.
CASSLDSKETQYF
TGTGCCAGCAGCTTAGACAGCAAAGAGACCCAGTACTTC
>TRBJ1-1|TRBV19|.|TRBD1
CASSSGDSEAFF
TGTGCCAGTAGTTCTGGGGACAGTGAAGCTTTCTTT
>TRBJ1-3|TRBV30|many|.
CAWNRRSGNTIYF
TGTGCCTGGAATAGAAGGTCTGGAAACACCATATATTTT
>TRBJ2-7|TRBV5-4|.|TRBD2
CASSNLASPGRGEQYF
TGTGCCAGCAGCAACTTGGCTAGCCCGGGGAGGGGCGAGCAGTACTTC
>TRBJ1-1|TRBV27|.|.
CASPAGNTEAFF
TGTGCCAGCCCCGCCGGGAACACTGAAGCTTTCTTT
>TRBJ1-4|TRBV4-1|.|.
CASSFSDRNEKLFF
TGCGCCAGCAGTTTTTCGGACAGAAATGAAAAACTGTTTTTT
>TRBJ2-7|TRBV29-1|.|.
CSVDREQSGEQYF
TGCAGCGTTGATAGGGAGCAGTCGGGCGAGCAGTACTTC
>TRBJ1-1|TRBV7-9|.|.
CASSLQQGWTEAFF
TGTGCCAGCAGCTTACAGCAGGGATGGACTGAAGCTTTCTTT
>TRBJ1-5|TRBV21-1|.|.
CASSCNRGKPQHF
TGTGCCAGCAGCTGTAACAGGGGTAAGCCCCAGCATTTT
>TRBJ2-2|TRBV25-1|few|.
CASSESASTGELFF
TGTGCCAGCAGTGAATCGGCGAGCACCGGGGAGCTGTTTTTT
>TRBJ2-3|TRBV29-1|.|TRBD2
CSVRLARDTQYF
TGCAGCGTGAGACTAGCGAGAGATACGCAGTATTTT
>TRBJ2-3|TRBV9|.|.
CASSEQDTQYF
TGTGCCAGCAGCGAACAAGATACGCAGTATTTT
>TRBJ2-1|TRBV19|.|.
CASSLRSVLGLDEQFF
TGTGCCAGTAGTCTCAGGAGCGTTCTAGGGTTAGATGAGCAGTTCTTC
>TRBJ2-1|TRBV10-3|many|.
CAIRDSYSYNEQFF
TGTGCCATCAGAGACTCGTACTCCTACAATGAGCAGTTCTTC
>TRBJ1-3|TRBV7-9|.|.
CASSLEVVAGNTIYF
TGTGCCAGCAGCTTAGAGGTAGTAGCTGGAAACACCATATATTTT
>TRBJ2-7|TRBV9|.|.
CASSAGESEQYF
TGTGCCAGCAGCGCGGGAGAAAGCGAGCAGTACTTC
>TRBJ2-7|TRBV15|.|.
CATGKGDSYEQYF
TGTGCCACCGGCAAGGGGGATTCCTACGAGCAGTACTTC
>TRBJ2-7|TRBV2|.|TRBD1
CASREQGFSYEQYF
TGTGCCAGCAGGGAACAGGGGTTCTCCTACGAGCAGTACTTC
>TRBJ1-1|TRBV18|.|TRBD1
CASSPLGQGQNTEAFF
TGTGCCAGCTCACCACTTGGACAGGGGCAAAACACTGAAGCTTTCTTT
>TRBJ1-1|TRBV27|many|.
CASRPRGMNTEAFF
TGTGCCAGCAGGCCTCGCGGGATGAACACTGAAGCTTTCTTT
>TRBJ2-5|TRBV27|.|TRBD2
CASSPLPSGRAGETQYF
TGTGCCAGCAGTCCCCTGCCAAGCGGGAGGGCCGGAGAGACCCAGTACTTC
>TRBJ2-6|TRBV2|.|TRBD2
CASSVPGAGRANVLTF
TGTGCCAGCAGTGTCCCAGGAGCGGGGAGGGCCAACGTCCTGACTTTC
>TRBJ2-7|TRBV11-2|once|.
CASSRGGEQYF
TGTGCCAGCAGCCGAGGGGGCGAGCAGTACTTC
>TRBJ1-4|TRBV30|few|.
CAWSVPGGRLFF
TGTGCCTGGAGTGTACCCGGTGGACGGCTGTTTTTT
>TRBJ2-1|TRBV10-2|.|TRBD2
CASSGTSGMLYNEQFF
TGCGCCAGCAGTGGGACTAGCGGGATGCTCTACAATGAGCAGTTCTTC
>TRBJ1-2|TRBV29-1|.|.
CSVPNNGPDYGYTF
TGCAGCGTCCCGAATAATGGGCCGGACTATGGCTACACCTTC
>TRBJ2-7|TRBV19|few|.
CASKASGSTASYEQYF
TGTGCCAGTAAGGCATCGGGGTCGACAGCTTCCTACGAGCAGTACTTC
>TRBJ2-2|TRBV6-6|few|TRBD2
CASSYRLAGTGELFF
TGTGCCAGCAGTTACCGACTAGCGGGGACCGGGGAGCTGTTTTTT
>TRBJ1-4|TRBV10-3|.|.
CAISEEGTNEKLFF
TGTGCCATCAGTGAGGAGGGTACTAATGAAAAACTGTTTTTT
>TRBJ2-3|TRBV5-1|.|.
CASSSPVSGSTDTQYF
TGCGCCAGCAGCTCCCCGGTTAGCGGTAGCACAGATACGCAGTATTTT
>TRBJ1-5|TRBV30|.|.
CAWARHQGDNQPQHF
TGTGCCTGGGCCCGGCACCAGGGTGATAATCAGCCCCAGCATTTT
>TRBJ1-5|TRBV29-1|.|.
CSVVTGAYQPQHF
TGCAGCGTTGTAACGGGGGCGTATCAGCCCCAGCATTTT
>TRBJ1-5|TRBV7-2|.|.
CASSPVGGFTSQPQHF
TGTGCCAGCAGCCCGGTGGGGGGCTTTACTAGTCAGCCCCAGCATTTT
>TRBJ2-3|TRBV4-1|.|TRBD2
CASSPSGGGMDTQYF
TGCGCCAGCAGTCCTAGCGGGGGGGGAATGGATACGCAGTATTTT
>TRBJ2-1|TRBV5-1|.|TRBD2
CASSFYSGRNEQFF
TGCGCCAGCAGCTTTTACAGCGGGAGGAATGAGCAGTTCTTC
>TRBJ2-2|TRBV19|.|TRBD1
CASAPGTGGPGELFF
TGTGCCAGTGCCCCCGGGACAGGGGGCCCAGGGGAGCTGTTTTTT